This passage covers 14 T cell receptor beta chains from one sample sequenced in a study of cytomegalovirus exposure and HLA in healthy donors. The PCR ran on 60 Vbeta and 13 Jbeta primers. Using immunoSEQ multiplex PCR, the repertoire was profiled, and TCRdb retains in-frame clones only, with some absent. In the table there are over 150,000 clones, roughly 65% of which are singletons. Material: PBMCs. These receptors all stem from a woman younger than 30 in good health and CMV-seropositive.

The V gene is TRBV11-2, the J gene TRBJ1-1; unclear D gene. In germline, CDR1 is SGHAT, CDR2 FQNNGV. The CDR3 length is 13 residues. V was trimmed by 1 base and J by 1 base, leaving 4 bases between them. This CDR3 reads CASSLVENTEAFF. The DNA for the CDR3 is TGTGCCAGCAGCTTAGTAGAGAACACTGAAGCTTTCTTT.

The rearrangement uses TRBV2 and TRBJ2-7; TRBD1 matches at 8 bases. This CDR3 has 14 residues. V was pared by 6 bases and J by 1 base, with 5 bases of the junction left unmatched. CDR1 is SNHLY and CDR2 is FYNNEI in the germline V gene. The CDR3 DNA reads TGTGCCAGCAGGGAGACAGGGGTTTCCTACGAGCAGTACTTC. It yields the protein CASRETGVSYEQYF.

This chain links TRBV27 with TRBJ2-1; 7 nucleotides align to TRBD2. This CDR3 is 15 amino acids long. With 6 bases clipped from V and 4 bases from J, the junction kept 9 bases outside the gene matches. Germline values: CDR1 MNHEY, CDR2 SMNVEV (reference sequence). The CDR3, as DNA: TGTGCCAGCAGGAGGGCGGGAGTGGCTTACAATGAGCAGTTCTTC. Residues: CASRRAGVAYNEQFF.

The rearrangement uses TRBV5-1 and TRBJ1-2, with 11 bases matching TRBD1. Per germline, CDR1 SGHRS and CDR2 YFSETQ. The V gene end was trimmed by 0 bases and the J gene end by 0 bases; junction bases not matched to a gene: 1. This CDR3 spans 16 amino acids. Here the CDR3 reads CASSLEGQGANYGYTF. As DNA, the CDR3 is TGCGCCAGCAGCTTGGAGGGACAGGGGGCTAACTATGGCTACACCTTC.

Written as DNA, the CDR3 is TGTGCCAGCAGCGCCTGGGGGGGGGATCCCAACGAGCAGTACTTC. Its protein product is CASSAWGGDPNEQYF. This chain connects TRBV25-1 to TRBJ2-7; 7 nucleotides agree with TRBD2. CDR3 length equals 15 residues. Germline V lookup: CDR1 MGHDK, CDR2 SYGVNS. J gave up 5 bases and V 6 bases, and 13 bases lay outside the gene matches.

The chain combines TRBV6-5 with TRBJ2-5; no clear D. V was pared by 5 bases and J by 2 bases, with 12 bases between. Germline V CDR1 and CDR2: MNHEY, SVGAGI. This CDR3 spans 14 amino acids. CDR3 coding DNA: TGTGCCAGCAGTCCGCTCGGCGGACAAGAGACCCAGTACTTC. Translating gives CASSPLGGQETQYF.

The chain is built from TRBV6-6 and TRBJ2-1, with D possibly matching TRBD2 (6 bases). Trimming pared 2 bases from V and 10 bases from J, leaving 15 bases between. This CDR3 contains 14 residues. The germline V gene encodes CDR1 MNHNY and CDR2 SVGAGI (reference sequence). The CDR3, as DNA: TGTGCCAGCAGTTACGCGACTAGTCGGGGCGAGCAGTTCTTC. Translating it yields CASSYATSRGEQFF.

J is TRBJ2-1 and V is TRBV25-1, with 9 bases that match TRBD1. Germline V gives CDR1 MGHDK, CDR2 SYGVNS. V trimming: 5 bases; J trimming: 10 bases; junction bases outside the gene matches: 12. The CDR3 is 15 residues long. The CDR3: CASSLPGTGKEEQFF. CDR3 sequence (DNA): TGTGCCAGCAGTTTACCCGGGACAGGGAAAGAAGAGCAGTTCTTC.

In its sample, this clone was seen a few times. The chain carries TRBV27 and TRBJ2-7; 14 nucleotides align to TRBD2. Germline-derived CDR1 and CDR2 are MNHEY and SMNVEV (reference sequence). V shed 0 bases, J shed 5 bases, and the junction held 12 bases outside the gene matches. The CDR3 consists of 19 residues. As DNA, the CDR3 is TGTGCCAGCAGTTTATCGGCTCCGGGGACTAGCGGGAGTAACAACGAGCAGTACTTC. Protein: CASSLSAPGTSGSNNEQYF.

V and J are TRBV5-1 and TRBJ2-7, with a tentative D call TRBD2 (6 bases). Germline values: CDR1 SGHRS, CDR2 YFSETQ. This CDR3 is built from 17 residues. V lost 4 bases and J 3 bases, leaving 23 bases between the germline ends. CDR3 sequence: CASSLSVRPSAYYEQYF. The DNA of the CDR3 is TGCGCCAGCAGCCTATCTGTTAGGCCTAGCGCCTACTACGAGCAGTACTTC. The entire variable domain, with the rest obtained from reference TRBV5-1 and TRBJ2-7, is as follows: KAGVTQTPRYLIKTRGQQVTLSCSPISGHRSVSWYQQTPGQGLQFLFEYFSETQRNKGNFPGRFSGRQFSNSRSEMNVSTLELGDSALYLCASSLSVRPSAYYEQYFGPGTRLTVT.

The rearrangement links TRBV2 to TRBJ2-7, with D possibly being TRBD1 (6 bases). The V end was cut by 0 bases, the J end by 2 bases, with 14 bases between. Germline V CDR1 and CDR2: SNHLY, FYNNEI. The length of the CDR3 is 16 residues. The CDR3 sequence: CASSEARGWGTYEQYF. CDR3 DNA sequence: TGTGCCAGCAGTGAAGCGAGGGGGTGGGGGACCTACGAGCAGTACTTC.

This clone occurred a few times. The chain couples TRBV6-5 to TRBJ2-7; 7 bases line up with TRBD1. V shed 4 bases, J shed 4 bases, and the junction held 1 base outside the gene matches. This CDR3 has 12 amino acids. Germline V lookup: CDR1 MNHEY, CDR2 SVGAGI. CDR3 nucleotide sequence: TGTGCCAGCAGTTCCAGGGGGTACGAGCAGTACTTC. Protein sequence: CASSSRGYEQYF.

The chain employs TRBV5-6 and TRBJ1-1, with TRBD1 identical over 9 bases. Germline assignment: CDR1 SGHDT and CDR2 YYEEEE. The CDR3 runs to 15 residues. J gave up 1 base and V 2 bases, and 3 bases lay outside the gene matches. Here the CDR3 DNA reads TGTGCCAGCAGCTTTAACAGGGGGCAGAACACTGAAGCTTTCTTT. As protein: CASSFNRGQNTEAFF.

CDR3 in amino acids: CASSAEPGLAAFDEQFF. CDR3 nucleotide sequence: TGTGCCAGCAGCGCCGAGCCGGGACTAGCGGCTTTTGATGAGCAGTTCTTC. The chain carries TRBV9 and TRBJ2-1; TRBD2 matches 11 bases. Germline CDR1 reads SGDLS; CDR2 reads YYNGEE. The CDR3 runs to 17 residues. V trimming: 3 bases; J trimming: 8 bases; junction bases outside the gene matches: 13.